The T cell receptor beta chain under discussion was sequenced for a study of shared clonotypes between healthy human individuals. Generated by immunoSEQ multiplex PCR, the TCRdb table keeps only in-frame clones and is missing some. The table includes roughly 2.5 million clones, approximately 94% detected once. The J segment lost 4 bases and the V segment lost 6 bases, leaving 3 bases of the junction unmatched. Germline assignment: CDR1 KGHSH and CDR2 LQKENI. CDR3 size: 14 residues. The study, taken as a whole, reports: Clonotype sharing among the donors was expected to vary with sequencing depth.

Turning to this clone: Its cognate antigen is unknown.

The sequenced sample consisted of naive CD4+ T cells sorted from blood. As to subset: CD45RA+ positively selected. This chain uses TRBV18 with TRBJ1-4, with 9 nucleotides matching TRBD1. The TCR was taken from a young man in good health. The CDR3 sequence is CASSPDRGNEKLFF. DNA of the CDR3: TGTGCCAGCTCTCCGGACAGGGGTAATGAAAAACTGTTTTTT.